This T cell receptor beta chain is drawn from a study of T cells in localized non-small cell lung cancer. The V end lost 0 bases, the J end lost 2 bases, and 13 bases lay between the germline ends. The CDR3 has 16 residues. Germline V gene sequence: CDR1 MNHEY, CDR2 SVGAGI. TCRdb keeps only in-frame clones here, not all; method: immunoSEQ multiplex PCR. The table lists about 33,000 clones, about 90% of them singletons. As concerns this clone: What it recognizes is unknown.

Overall study findings and caveats: Out of the top 100 tumor clones, a median approximately 61 were seen in adjacent lung. The greatest T cell clonality was found in uninvolved adjacent lung (higher than in tumor).

This rearrangement joins TRBV6-5 to TRBJ1-2; possibly TRBD1 for D (6 bases). The sequences come from PBMCs, collected before any cancer treatment. The TCR originated in a man aged 40-75 years with stage II lung adenocarcinoma. This CDR3 is CASSYSRGAVNYGYTF. CDR3 in DNA: TGTGCCAGCAGTTACTCGAGGGGGGCCGTCAACTATGGCTACACCTTC.